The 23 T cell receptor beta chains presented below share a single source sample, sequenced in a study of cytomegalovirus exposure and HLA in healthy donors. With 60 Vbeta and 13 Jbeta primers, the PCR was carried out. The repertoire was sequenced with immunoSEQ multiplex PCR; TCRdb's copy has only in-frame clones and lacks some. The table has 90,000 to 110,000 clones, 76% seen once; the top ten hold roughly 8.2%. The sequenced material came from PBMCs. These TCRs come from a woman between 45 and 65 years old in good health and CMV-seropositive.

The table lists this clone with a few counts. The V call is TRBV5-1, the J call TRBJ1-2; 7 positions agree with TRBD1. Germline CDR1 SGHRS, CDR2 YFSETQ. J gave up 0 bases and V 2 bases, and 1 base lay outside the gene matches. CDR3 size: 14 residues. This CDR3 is CASSFDRANYGYTF. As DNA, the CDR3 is TGCGCCAGCAGCTTTGACAGGGCTAACTATGGCTACACCTTC.

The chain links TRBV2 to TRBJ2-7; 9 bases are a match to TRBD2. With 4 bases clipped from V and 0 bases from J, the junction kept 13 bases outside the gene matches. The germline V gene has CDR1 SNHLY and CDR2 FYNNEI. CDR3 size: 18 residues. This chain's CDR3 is CASSGGPSGRTYSYEQYF. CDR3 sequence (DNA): TGTGCCAGCAGTGGGGGACCCAGCGGGAGGACGTACTCCTACGAGCAGTACTTC.

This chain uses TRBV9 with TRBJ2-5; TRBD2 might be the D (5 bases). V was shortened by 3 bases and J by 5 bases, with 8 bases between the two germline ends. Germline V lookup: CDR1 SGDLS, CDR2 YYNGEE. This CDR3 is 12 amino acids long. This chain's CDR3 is CASSASGETQYF. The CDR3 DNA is TGTGCCAGCAGCGCTTCGGGGGAGACCCAGTACTTC.

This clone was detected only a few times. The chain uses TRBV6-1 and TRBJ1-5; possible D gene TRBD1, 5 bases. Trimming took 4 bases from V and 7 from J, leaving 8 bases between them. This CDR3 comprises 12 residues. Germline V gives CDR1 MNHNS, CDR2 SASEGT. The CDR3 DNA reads TGTGCCAGCAGTGTCGGGGGGCAGCCCCAGCATTTT. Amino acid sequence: CASSVGGQPQHF.

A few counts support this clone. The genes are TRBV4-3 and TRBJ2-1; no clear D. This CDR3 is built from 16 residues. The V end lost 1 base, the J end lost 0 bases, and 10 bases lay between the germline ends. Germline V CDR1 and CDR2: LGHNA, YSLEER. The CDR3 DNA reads TGCGCCAGCAGCCAAGGGAGTTACGGCTCCTACAATGAGCAGTTCTTC. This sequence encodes CASSQGSYGSYNEQFF.

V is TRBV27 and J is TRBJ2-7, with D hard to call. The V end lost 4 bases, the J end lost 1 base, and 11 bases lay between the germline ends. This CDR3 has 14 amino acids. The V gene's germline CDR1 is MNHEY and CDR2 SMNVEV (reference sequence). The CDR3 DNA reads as TGTGCCAGCAGTTCGCGTGACGGGTCCTACGAGCAGTACTTC. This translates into CASSSRDGSYEQYF.

In DNA, the CDR3 is TGCGCCAGCAGCCAAGATCTATCTCAGCCCCAGCATTTT. Its protein is CASSQDLSQPQHF. V and J are TRBV4-3 and TRBJ1-5; the D is unclear. CDR1 is LGHNA, CDR2 YSLEER, per germline. V was clipped by 0 bases and J by 6 bases, with 6 bases between them. This CDR3 is 13 amino acids long.

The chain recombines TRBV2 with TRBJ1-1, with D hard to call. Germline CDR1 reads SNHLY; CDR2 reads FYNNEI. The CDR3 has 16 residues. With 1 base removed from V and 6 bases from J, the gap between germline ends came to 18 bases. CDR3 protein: CASSEEGVSGESEAFF. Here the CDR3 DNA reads TGTGCCAGCAGTGAAGAGGGCGTGAGTGGGGAGTCTGAAGCTTTCTTT. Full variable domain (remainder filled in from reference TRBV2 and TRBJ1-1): EPEVTQTPSHQVTQMGQEVILRCVPISNHLYFYWYRQILGQKVEFLVSFYNNEISEKSEIFDDQFSVERPDGSNFTLKIRSTKLEDSAMYFCASSEEGVSGESEAFFGQGTRLTVV.

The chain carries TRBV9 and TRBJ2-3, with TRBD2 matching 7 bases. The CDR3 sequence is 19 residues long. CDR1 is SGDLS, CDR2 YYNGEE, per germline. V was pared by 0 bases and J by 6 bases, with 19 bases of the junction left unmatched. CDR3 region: CASSVGVGIGGSGGDTQYF. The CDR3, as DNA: TGTGCCAGCAGCGTAGGTGTCGGAATTGGCGGGAGTGGAGGGGATACGCAGTATTTT.

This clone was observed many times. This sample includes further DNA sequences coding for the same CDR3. CDR3 in DNA: TGTGCCAGCAGCTTAGCGGGGAGCTCCTACGAGCAGTACTTC. This encodes CASSLAGSSYEQYF. The chain employs TRBV7-8 and TRBJ2-7, with a weak D call TRBD2 (5 bases). CDR3 length: 14 amino acids. Trimming stripped 0 bases from V and 0 bases from J, with 6 bases between. In germline, CDR1 is SGHVS, CDR2 FQNEAQ.

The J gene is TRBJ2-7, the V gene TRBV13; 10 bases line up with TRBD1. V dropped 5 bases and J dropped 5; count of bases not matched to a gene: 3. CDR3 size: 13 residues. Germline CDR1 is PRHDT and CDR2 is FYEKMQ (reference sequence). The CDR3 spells CASSKTGGHEQYF. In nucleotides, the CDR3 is TGTGCCAGCAGCAAGACAGGGGGCCACGAGCAGTACTTC.

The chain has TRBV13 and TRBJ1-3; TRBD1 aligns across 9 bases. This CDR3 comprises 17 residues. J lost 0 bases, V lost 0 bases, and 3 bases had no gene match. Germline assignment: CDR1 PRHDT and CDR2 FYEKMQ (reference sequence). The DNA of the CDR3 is TGTGCCAGCAGCTTAGGCCGGACAGGGGTCTCTGGAAACACCATATATTTT. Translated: CASSLGRTGVSGNTIYF.

In nucleotides, the CDR3 is TGTGCCAGCAGTTTAGGGGCTAGCGGGCTCACAGATACGCAGTATTTT. This sequence encodes CASSLGASGLTDTQYF. The V call is TRBV27, the J call TRBJ2-3, with 8 nucleotides matching TRBD2. The ends lost 2 bases at V and 2 bases at J; junction bases unmatched: 6. The CDR3 spans 16 residues. Germline loops: CDR1 MNHEY, CDR2 SMNVEV (reference sequence).

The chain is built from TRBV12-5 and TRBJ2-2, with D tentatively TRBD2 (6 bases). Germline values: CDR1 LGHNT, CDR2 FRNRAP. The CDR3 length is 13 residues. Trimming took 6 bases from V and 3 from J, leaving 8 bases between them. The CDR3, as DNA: TGTGCTAGTGGACTAGCAGACACCGGGGAGCTGTTTTTT. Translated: CASGLADTGELFF.

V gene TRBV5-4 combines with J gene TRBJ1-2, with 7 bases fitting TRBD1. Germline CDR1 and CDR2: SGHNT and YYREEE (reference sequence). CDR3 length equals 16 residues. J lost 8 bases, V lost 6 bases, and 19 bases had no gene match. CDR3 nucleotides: TGTGCCAGCACCTCCAACGGCGGGACAGAAGGGACAGGCTACACCTTC. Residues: CASTSNGGTEGTGYTF. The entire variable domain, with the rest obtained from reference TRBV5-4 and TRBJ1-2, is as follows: ETGVTQSPTHLIKTRGQQVTLRCSSQSGHNTVSWYQQALGQGPQFIFQYYREEENGRGNFPPRFSGLQFPNYSSELNVNALELDDSALYLCASTSNGGTEGTGYTFGSGTRLTVV.

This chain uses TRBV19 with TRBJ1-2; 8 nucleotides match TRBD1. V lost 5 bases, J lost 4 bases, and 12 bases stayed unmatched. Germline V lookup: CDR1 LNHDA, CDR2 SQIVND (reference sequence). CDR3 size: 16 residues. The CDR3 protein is CASSPAQGGVGYGYTF. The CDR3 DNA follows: TGTGCCAGTAGTCCCGCACAGGGGGGCGTAGGCTATGGCTACACCTTC.

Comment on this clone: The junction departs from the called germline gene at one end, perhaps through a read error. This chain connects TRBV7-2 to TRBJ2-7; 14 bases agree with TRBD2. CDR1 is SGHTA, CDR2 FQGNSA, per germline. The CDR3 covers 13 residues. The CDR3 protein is CASSSGLAGESDF. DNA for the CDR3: TGTGCCAGCAGCTCGGGACTAGCGGGGGAGTCCGACTTC.

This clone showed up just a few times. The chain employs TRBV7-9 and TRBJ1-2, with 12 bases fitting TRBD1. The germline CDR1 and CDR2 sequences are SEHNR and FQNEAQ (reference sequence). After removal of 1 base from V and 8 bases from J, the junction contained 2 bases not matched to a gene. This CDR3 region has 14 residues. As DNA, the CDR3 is TGTGCCAGCAGCTTAGGGGACAGGGGGCACGGCTACACCTTC. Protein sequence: CASSLGDRGHGYTF.

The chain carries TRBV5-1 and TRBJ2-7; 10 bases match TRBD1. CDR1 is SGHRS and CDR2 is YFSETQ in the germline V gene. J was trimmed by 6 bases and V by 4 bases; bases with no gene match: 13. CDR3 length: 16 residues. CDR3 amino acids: CASSPRGGTGALEQYF. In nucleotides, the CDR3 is TGCGCCAGCAGCCCCCGGGGTGGGACAGGGGCCCTCGAGCAGTACTTC.

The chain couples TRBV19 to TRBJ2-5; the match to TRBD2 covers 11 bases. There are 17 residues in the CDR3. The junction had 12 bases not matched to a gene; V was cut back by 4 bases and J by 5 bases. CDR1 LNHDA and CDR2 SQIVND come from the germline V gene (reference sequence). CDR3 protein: CASSTRLAGLPGETQYF. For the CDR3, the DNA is TGTGCCAGTAGTACGCGACTAGCGGGGCTCCCAGGGGAGACCCAGTACTTC.

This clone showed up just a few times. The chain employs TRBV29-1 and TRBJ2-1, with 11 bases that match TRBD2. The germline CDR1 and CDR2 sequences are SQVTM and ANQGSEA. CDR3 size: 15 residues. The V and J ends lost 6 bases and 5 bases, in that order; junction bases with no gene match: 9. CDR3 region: CSVPARLAGNNEQFF. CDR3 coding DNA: TGCAGCGTCCCTGCCCGACTAGCGGGGAACAATGAGCAGTTCTTC.

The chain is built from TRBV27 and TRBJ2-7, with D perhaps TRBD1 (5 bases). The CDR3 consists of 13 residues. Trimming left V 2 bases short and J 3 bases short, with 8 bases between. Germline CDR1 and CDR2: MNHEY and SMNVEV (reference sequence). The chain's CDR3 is CASSLGRGYEQYF. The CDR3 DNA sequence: TGTGCCAGCAGTTTAGGAAGGGGCTACGAGCAGTACTTC.

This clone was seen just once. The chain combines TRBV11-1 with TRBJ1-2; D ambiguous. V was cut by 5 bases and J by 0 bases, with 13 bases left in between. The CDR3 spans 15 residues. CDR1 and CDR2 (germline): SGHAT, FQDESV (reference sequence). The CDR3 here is CASSPGSLTNYGYTF. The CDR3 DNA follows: TGTGCCAGCAGCCCCGGGTCGTTAACTAACTATGGCTACACCTTC.